This T cell receptor (beta chain) was observed in a study of kidney transplant recipient with SARS-CoV-2 infection. In TCRdb, the reads were re-called with MiXCR into one record per CDR3 protein. The sample lists under 250,000 distinct CDR3 sequences; more than 25% were seen once. The germline CDR1 and CDR2 sequences are SNHLY and FYNNEI. Trimming at V came to 6 bases and at J to 3 bases, leaving 7 bases not matched to a gene. The CDR3 sequence is 15 residues long. This clonotype was seen many times. This TCR was sampled from a male patient between 25 and 39 years old who had COVID-19 and was a kidney transplant recipient. A share of the T cells may be of graft donor origin. The material sequenced was a blood sample, taken at baseline and around day 110 from a kidney transplant recipient. This sequence joins TRBV2 and TRBJ1-4; TRBD1 matches at 7 bases. The DNA of the CDR3 is TGTGCCAGCAGCCCAGAAACAGGGGCTAATGAAAAACTGTTTTTT. This codes for CASSPETGANEKLFF.